This T cell receptor (beta chain) is from a study of blood T cell repertoires in COVID-19. Overall study: Whether acute or convalescent, the COVID-19 samples came from the United States, Italy and Spain. PBMCs, B-cell-depleted T cells, or T cells were the source of the cDNA or gDNA that made up the material.

Original processing methods: The assay estimated nucleated cells by amplifying reference gene primers. Only in-frame clones appear in the TCRdb table, and some are missing; sequencing was by immunoSEQ multiplex PCR. That table furnishes V, J and clone size, whereas the DNA furnished D and trimming. Among around 250,000 clones listed, about 82% were seen once. The CDR3 is 15 amino acids. Germline CDR1 is LNHDA and CDR2 is SQIVND (reference sequence). Trimming cost V 6 bases and J 5 bases, with 16 bases left between them. The chain has TRBV19 and TRBJ1-4, with D possibly matching TRBD1 (5 bases). Sample: peripheral blood. The TCR comes from an elderly woman with COVID-19, enrolled during active disease. The CDR3 sequence: CASSFGTFTNEKLFF. The CDR3 DNA is TGTGCCAGTAGCTTCGGGACTTTCACAAATGAAAAACTGTTTTTT.